This T cell receptor (beta chain) was recovered during a study of T cell responses to AZD1222 COVID-19 vaccine. Points from the study as a whole: Donor demographics were predominantly white British with a female majority; clonal diversity may be underestimated. Of the AZD1222 recipients, only 5 or 6 were seropositive at baseline.

Sequencing used immunoSEQ multiplex PCR; TCRdb keeps in-frame clones, though not all of them. This sample contains 150,000 or so clones. Worth noting for this clone: Its antigen remains unknown.

The TCR was taken from an adult in good health. The sample consisted of peripheral blood.

CDR3 in DNA: TGTGCCAGCTCCCTCGGGGGGGCAGGGGGCAATGAGCAGTTCTTC. Its protein is CASSLGGAGGNEQFF. V is TRBV7-6 and J is TRBJ2-1, with TRBD2 as a possible D gene (8 bases). The germline V gene encodes CDR1 SGHVS and CDR2 FNYEAQ. V lost 8 bases to trimming and J lost 6 bases, with 20 bases between them. The length of the CDR3 is 15 residues.